One T cell receptor beta chain is described in this entry. This record belongs to a study of cytomegalovirus exposure and HLA in healthy donors. Vbeta (60) and Jbeta (13) primers were used in the PCR. Authors' data handling: The count from a later analysis was about 80 million unique TCR beta chains, 9 million to 12 million of them shared. Sequencing used immunoSEQ multiplex PCR; TCRdb keeps in-frame clones, though not all of them. The V and J calls and clone size are taken from that table; D and trimming were inferred from the DNA. The data hold approximately 100,000 clones, with about 86% observed a single time. The CDR3 has 15 amino acids. Per germline, CDR1 SNHLY and CDR2 FYNNEI. With V trimmed by 6 bases and J by 7 bases, 6 bases remained unmatched.

Sequenced material: PBMCs. The genes are TRBV2 and TRBJ2-1; 13 bases map to TRBD2. The source of this sequence is a woman aged 30 to 39 in good health and CMV-seronegative. This chain's CDR3 is CASRPRLAGGNEQFF. The CDR3 DNA is TGTGCCAGCAGACCAAGACTAGCGGGAGGAAATGAGCAGTTCTTC.